A single sample gave rise to the 21 T cell receptor beta chains below, sequenced in a study of spatial heterogeneity in lung cancer. Overall study findings and caveats: Tracking of tumor mutation counts was seen in expanded intratumoral alpha and beta TCR counts.

These receptors have no known antigen. Time point reported: sample taken at primary tumor resection. A single record per CDR3 protein comes from TCRdb applying MiXCR to the 5' RACE reads. The data show about 16,000 distinct CDR3 sequences, approximately 6.8% seen once. Material: lung tumor tissue, obtained at surgery. Receptors were obtained from a female donor with early-stage non-small cell lung cancer.

In the case of this clonotype: A much bigger clone sits one base away, suggesting this may be a read error. The library was built for alpha chains, so this beta chain is an off-target read and its size means little. V is TRBV29-1 and J is TRBJ1-4; D gene unclear. Germline V CDR1 and CDR2: SQVTM, ANQGSEA. This CDR3 comprises 12 residues. This chain's CDR3 is CSVARSNEKLLF. DNA of the CDR3: TGCAGCGTTGCCCGGTCGAATGAAAAACTGCTTTTT.

This clonotype was counted at least ten times. A library prepared for alpha chains yielded this beta chain as an off-target read; its size is of little meaning. The chain is built from TRBV4-1 and TRBJ2-5, with 9 bases that match TRBD1. The CDR3 consists of 16 residues. The V gene's germline CDR1 is MGHRA and CDR2 YSYEKL. After removal of 3 bases from V and 5 bases from J, the junction contained 10 bases not matched to a gene. CDR3 DNA sequence: TGCGCCAGCAGCCAGCTAGACAGGGGGAGTATGGAGACCCAGTACTTC. Amino acids: CASSQLDRGSMETQYF.

This clonotype was detected a few times. The library was prepared for alpha chains; this beta chain is a stray read, so its frequency means little. This chain links TRBV20-1 with TRBJ2-3; D assignment may be TRBD1 or TRBD2 (5 bases each). The germline V and J ends were trimmed by 0 bases and 1 base, with 8 bases remaining between them. CDR1 is DFQATT and CDR2 is SNEGSKA in the germline V gene (reference sequence). This CDR3 region has 14 residues. CDR3 nucleotides: TGCAGTGCTAGAGAGGGGGAAGGCACAGATACGCAGTATTTT. The encoded protein is CSAREGEGTDTQYF.

The table lists this clonotype with many counts. The library was built for alpha chains, so this beta chain is an off-target read and its size means little. This chain connects TRBV5-1 to TRBJ2-5; TRBD2 agrees at 9 bases. CDR1 and CDR2 from the germline V gene are SGHRS and YFSETQ. The V gene end was trimmed by 4 bases and the J gene end by 5 bases; junction bases not matched to a gene: 3. The CDR3 consists of 13 residues. In DNA form, the CDR3 reads TGCGCCAGCAGCCCTGGACTAGCGGAGACCCAGTACTTC. This sequence encodes CASSPGLAETQYF.

In this sample, this clonotype turned up a few times. This beta chain turned up in a library designed for alpha chains; as an off-target read, its abundance says little. The gene calls are TRBV27 and TRBJ2-3, with 12 bases matching TRBD1. This CDR3 has 14 residues. Germline CDR1 reads MNHEY; CDR2 reads SMNVEV (reference sequence). V dropped 4 bases and J dropped 6; count of bases not matched to a gene: 2. For the CDR3, the DNA is TGTGCCAGCAGTTGGGGACAGGGGGCCGATACGCAGTATTTT. This codes for CASSWGQGADTQYF.

This clonotype was observed a few times. This beta chain slipped into a library made for alpha chains as a stray read, so its size is not meaningful. This sequence joins TRBV5-1 and TRBJ2-1; possible D gene TRBD2, 6 bases. Germline V lookup: CDR1 SGHRS, CDR2 YFSETQ. Between the trimmed V and J ends, which lost 5 bases and 0 bases, there was a span of 15 bases. This CDR3 has 16 residues. This CDR3 is CASRGTHGSSYNEQFF. The DNA for the CDR3 is TGCGCCAGCAGAGGGACTCATGGGAGCTCCTACAATGAGCAGTTCTTC.

This clonotype was detected ten times or more. With the library built for alpha chains, this beta chain is off target and its frequency is not meaningful. V usage is TRBV12-3 or TRBV12-4 and J usage is TRBJ2-6; no reliable D call. This CDR3 contains 13 residues. With 3 bases removed from V and 12 bases from J, the gap between germline ends came to 12 bases. This CDR3 reads CASSLGSPPVLTF. In DNA form, the CDR3 reads TGTGCCAGCAGTTTGGGCTCTCCGCCCGTCCTGACTTTC.

This clonotype has at least ten counts. This beta chain appears as a stray read in a library generated for alpha chains; its size is not informative. The rearrangement links TRBV28 to TRBJ1-6; a weak D match, TRBD1 (6 bases). This CDR3 is built from 15 residues. Trimming left V 3 bases short and J 8 bases short, with 14 bases between. The V gene's germline CDR1 is MDHEN and CDR2 SYDVKM. The CDR3 nucleotides read TGTGCCAGCAGTTTGCGGGGGGCGGCCCATTCACCCCTCCACTTT. It yields the protein CASSLRGAAHSPLHF.

This clonotype was seen at least ten times. Being off target in a library aimed at alpha chains, this beta chain has a size of little meaning. V is TRBV10-3 and J is TRBJ1-2, with 8 bases that match TRBD1. Germline V gene lookup returns CDR1 ENHRY and CDR2 SYGVKD. Trimming removed 8 bases from V and 7 bases from J; junction bases left unmatched: 9. The CDR3 is made up of 13 amino acids. The CDR3 here is CAIEGAGGSGYTF. CDR3 DNA sequence: TGTGCCATCGAAGGGGCAGGGGGCTCTGGCTACACCTTC.

This clonotype was seen many times. Little can be read into the size of this beta chain, an off-target read in a library designed for alpha chains. The chain recombines TRBV11-1 with TRBJ2-3; TRBD2 aligns across 7 bases. CDR3 length: 17 amino acids. The germline V gene encodes CDR1 SGHAT and CDR2 FQDESV (reference sequence). Trimming took 1 base from V and 4 from J; bases not matched to a gene: 11. In nucleotides, the CDR3 is TGTGCCAGCAGCTTAGGTTCCAGCGGGGTGATGTCAGATACGCAGTATTTT. Translation: CASSLGSSGVMSDTQYF.

This clonotype was detected many times. As an off-target read in a library built for alpha chains, this beta chain has a frequency of little significance. V usage is TRBV3-1 and J usage is TRBJ1-5, with D uncertain. Trimming took 3 bases from V and 0 from J, leaving 6 bases between them. Germline CDR1 is LGHDT and CDR2 is YNNKEL (reference sequence). This CDR3 contains 14 residues. For the CDR3, the DNA is TGTGCCAGCAGCCAGGGATATAGCAATCAGCCCCAGCATTTT. Its translation is CASSQGYSNQPQHF. The variable domain in full, completed from reference TRBV3-1 and TRBJ1-5, reads DTAVSQTPKYLVTQMGNDKSIKCEQNLGHDTMYWYKQDSKKFLKIMFSYNNKELIINETVPNRFSPKSPDKAHLNLHINSLELGDSAVYFCASSQGYSNQPQHFGDGTRLSIL.

This clonotype was seen many times. This beta chain slipped into a library made for alpha chains as a stray read, so its size is not meaningful. This chain joins TRBV9 and TRBJ1-2; D may be TRBD1 (5 bases). Germline CDR1 SGDLS, CDR2 YYNGEE. The CDR3 has 13 residues. V lost 0 bases and J lost 8, with 11 bases in between. CDR3 nucleotide sequence: TGTGCCAGCAGCGTAGGCAGGGCGGAGGGCTACACCTTC. Translating it yields CASSVGRAEGYTF.

In this sample, this clonotype turned up many times. With the library built for alpha chains, this beta chain is off target and its frequency is not meaningful. This sequence joins TRBV7-2 and TRBJ1-2, with a tentative D call TRBD1 (6 bases). There are 14 residues in the CDR3. V lost 5 bases, J lost 5 bases, and 15 bases lay in between. The germline V gene has CDR1 SGHTA and CDR2 FQGNSA. CDR3 nucleotide sequence: TGTGCCAGCAGCCTCACTCGGGGACAATATGGCTACACCTTC. Its translation is CASSLTRGQYGYTF. Using reference TRBV7-2 and TRBJ1-2 for the parts outside the CDR3, the full variable domain is GAGVSQSPSNKVTEKGKDVELRCDPISGHTALYWYRQSLGQGLEFLIYFQGNSAPDKSGLPSDRFSAERTGGSVSTLTIQRTQQEDSAVYLCASSLTRGQYGYTFGSGTRLTVV.

Many counts were recorded for this clonotype. A library prepared for alpha chains yielded this beta chain as an off-target read; its size is of little meaning. V usage is TRBV5-1 and J usage is TRBJ2-7; tentatively, D is TRBD1 or TRBD2 (5 bases each). The CDR3 consists of 13 residues. Germline values: CDR1 SGHRS, CDR2 YFSETQ. The V gene lost 7 bases and the J gene lost 7 bases, with 18 bases spanning the gap. The CDR3 sequence is CASRSFGAVEQYF. CDR3 nucleotides: TGCGCCAGCCGGTCATTCGGGGCCGTAGAGCAGTACTTC.

This clonotype was picked up many times. Since it is a stray read in a library aimed at alpha chains, this beta chain has a size that is not meaningful. This sequence joins TRBV7-8 and TRBJ1-2; D call uncertain. The germline gives CDR1 SGHVS, CDR2 FQNEAQ. This CDR3 is built from 11 residues. Trimming took 5 bases from V and 8 from J, leaving 9 bases between them. The CDR3, as DNA: TGTGCCAGCAGCGACGACCGAGGCTACACCTTC. Translated: CASSDDRGYTF.

The sample holds a few counts of this clonotype. This beta chain is off target for a library built for alpha chains, so its abundance means little. The chain links TRBV28 to TRBJ2-3; D is unresolved. Trimming shortened V by 5 bases and J by 8 bases, and 17 bases separated the two germline ends. Germline assignment: CDR1 MDHEN and CDR2 SYDVKM. The CDR3 has 14 amino acids. CDR3 nucleotide sequence: TGTGCCAGCAGTCCCTCCGAGAGAACGAGTACGCAGTATTTT. Protein sequence: CASSPSERTSTQYF.

This clonotype came up many times. A junction boundary mismatches the germline segment, possibly from a read error. With the library built for alpha chains, this beta chain is off target and its frequency is not meaningful. The chain joins TRBV5-1 to TRBJ1-1; D is perhaps TRBD1 (6 bases). The CDR3 contains 14 residues. The germline V gene has CDR1 SGHRS and CDR2 YFSETQ. This chain's CDR3 is CASSVQGLNTEAFF. CDR3 nucleotide sequence: TGCGCCAGCAGCGTACAGGGATTGAACACTGAAGCCTTCTTT.

Sample share makes this clonotype medium-sized. A library prepared for alpha chains yielded this beta chain as an off-target read; its size is of little meaning. The CDR3 sequence: CASSAQSGTGELFF. For the CDR3, the DNA is TGTGCCAGCAGCGCGCAGAGTGGAACCGGGGAGCTGTTTTTT. This chain uses TRBV7-9 with TRBJ2-2; D not certain. CDR3 length equals 14 residues. Germline loops: CDR1 SEHNR, CDR2 FQNEAQ (reference sequence). Trimming took off 5 bases at V and 5 bases at J, with 12 bases between the two ends.

Of note for this clonotype: A library made for alpha chains picked up this beta chain off target, so its size means little. The chain links TRBV5-8 to TRBJ1-1; D is ambiguous. The CDR3 covers 13 residues. Per germline, CDR1 SGHTS and CDR2 YDEGEE. V lost 4 bases and J lost 3, with 10 bases in between. Written as DNA, the CDR3 is TGTGCCAGCAGCGCTGGTTTTTACACTGAAGCTTTCTTT. It translates to CASSAGFYTEAFF.

This clonotype was detected ten times or more. The library was built for alpha chains, so this beta chain is an off-target read and its size means little. The rearrangement joins TRBV19 to TRBJ2-7, with D unclear. Germline V gene sequence: CDR1 LNHDA, CDR2 SQIVND (reference sequence). The CDR3 is 13 residues long. V dropped 0 bases and J dropped 3 bases, with 6 bases sitting between them. The CDR3 bases are TGTGCCAGTAGTATAGAGGCCGGCTACGAGCAGTACTTC. This codes for CASSIEAGYEQYF.

This clonotype was detected ten times or more. A library prepared for alpha chains yielded this beta chain as an off-target read; its size is of little meaning. The gene calls are TRBV6-5 and TRBJ1-6; 7 nucleotides match TRBD1. Germline V gene data show CDR1 as MNHEY and CDR2 as SVGAGI. The length of the CDR3 is 15 residues. Germline trimming cut 10 bases from V and 3 bases from J; bases unmatched to any gene: 9. The CDR3 protein is CATLQGEVYNSPLHF. Written as DNA, the CDR3 is TGTGCCACCCTTCAGGGGGAAGTCTATAATTCACCCCTCCACTTT.